There are many counts of the clone carrying this TCR beta chain. Its target is not known. The entry originates in a study of T cells after yellow fever vaccination. Study-level findings and limits: CD4 and CD8 compartments shared a small share of clonotypes, likely from convergent recombination. After the booster, over 95% of CD4 and 75% to 90% of CD8 primary-response clones were re-detected. Within FACS-sorted repertoires, abundant clonotypes contaminating from the bulk population could be present.

TCRdb re-analysed the 5' RACE reads in MiXCR, keeping a single row per CDR3 protein. This sample has 90,000 to 150,000 distinct CDR3 sequences, with 5.5% to 8% found just once. The junction had 4 bases not matched to a gene; V was cut back by 4 bases and J by 4 bases. The CDR3 runs to 13 residues. Germline-derived CDR1 and CDR2 are SGHDT and YYEEEE. The sequence derives from a young man who received the YFV17D yellow fever vaccine. This sequence joins TRBV5-6 and TRBJ1-2; 7 bases are a match to TRBD1. This material consisted of CD4+ T cells sorted from PBMCs, taken 45 days after the first yellow fever vaccination. The CDR3 DNA is TGTGCCAGCAGCGGACAGGAAAGCTATGGCTACACCTTC. It yields the protein CASSGQESYGYTF.